The 6 T cell receptor beta chains in this list originate from one sample, sequenced in a study of cytomegalovirus exposure and HLA in healthy donors (dated by TCRdb to about 2017). Library preparation employed the immunoSEQ multiplex PCR assay. The multiplex PCR relied on a mix of 60 forward primers for TCR Vbeta segments and 13 reverse primers for TCR Jbeta segments. TCRdb limited this immuneACCESS table to in-frame rearrangements with V and J called. A share of clones is missing; checked studies link under half to unresolved V genes, and the rest is unexplained. This sample is represented by fewer than 90,000 clones; about 81% of them were singletons. The ten most abundant clones make up 6% to 7.5% of the sample. Source material: PBMCs. The receptors shown here come from a human donor in good health.

The rearrangement links TRBV7-2 to TRBJ1-1, with a weak D call TRBD1 (5 bases). Germline V lookup: CDR1 SGHTA, CDR2 FQGNSA. Trimming pared 3 bases from V and 0 bases from J, leaving 8 bases between. The CDR3 consists of 14 residues. The CDR3 coding sequence is TGTGCCAGCAGCTTTGGGGGGGTGAACACTGAAGCTTTCTTT. Translation: CASSFGGVNTEAFF.

The CDR3 here is CASGTSGGGRSPTDTQYF. The CDR3 nucleotides read TGTGCCAGTGGTACTAGCGGGGGGGGCCGATCACCCACAGATACGCAGTATTTT. The J gene is TRBJ2-3, the V gene TRBV11-2, with 13 bases lining up with TRBD2. CDR1 is SGHAT and CDR2 is FQNNGV in the germline V gene. J was trimmed by 2 bases and V by 9 bases; bases with no gene match: 14. CDR3 length: 18 residues.

This chain links TRBV1 with TRBJ2-2; the D segment call TRBD2 is taken from the table without a DNA check. TRBV1 is noted as a pseudogene. The CDR3 consists of 19 residues. The CDR3 loop is CTSSQEARTSGENTGELFF. The CDR3 DNA reads as TGCACCAGCAGCCAAGAAGCAAGGACTAGCGGGGAGAACACCGGGGAGCTGTTTTTT.

This clone was detected only a few times. V gene TRBV7-9 combines with J gene TRBJ2-7; no clear D. CDR3 length equals 13 residues. The germline gives CDR1 SEHNR, CDR2 FQNEAQ (reference sequence). V lost 10 bases and J lost 3, with 16 bases in between. CDR3 sequence reads: CAIFSPLSYEQYF. The CDR3 DNA reads as TGTGCCATCTTTAGCCCATTAAGCTACGAGCAGTACTTC.

V and J are TRBV5-1 and TRBJ2-7; 9 bases are shared with TRBD1. With 4 bases clipped from V and 3 bases from J, the junction kept 8 bases outside the gene matches. Germline CDR1 reads SGHRS; CDR2 reads YFSETQ. This CDR3 spans 15 amino acids. CDR3 in amino acids: CASSNGQGILYEQYF. The CDR3 DNA reads as TGCGCCAGCAGCAATGGACAGGGGATCCTCTACGAGCAGTACTTC.

This chain links TRBV5-1 with TRBJ1-2; TRBD1 matches 10 bases. V lost 0 bases to trimming and J lost 6 bases; unmatched junction nucleotides: 5. This CDR3 region has 15 residues. The V gene's germline CDR1 is SGHRS and CDR2 YFSETQ. The CDR3 here is CASSLGAGTGDGYTF. CDR3 nucleotide sequence: TGCGCCAGCAGCTTGGGGGCCGGGACAGGGGATGGCTACACCTTC.